A selection of T cell receptor beta chains follows, all from one sample in a study of blood T cell repertoires in COVID-19. Assay: immunoSEQ multiplex PCR; the TCRdb copy retains only in-frame clones and omits some. This sample carries about 210,000 clones, 87% of them seen once, and the ten largest clones take over 9%. Sequencing used PBMCs or T cells enriched from blood (not recorded which). The origin of the receptors is a man aged 18 to 30 with acute COVID-19. Each CDR3 is given with its conserved first and last residue. The D gene is left open where the match is weak. Clone size appears in some rows only: once, few, many, or a class for an expanded clone.

D gene: TRBD1; clone size: NA; J gene: TRBJ2-3; CDR3 length: 14; V gene: TRBV11-1; CDR3 DNA: TGTGCCAGCAGGATGACAGGGGGCGCGCATACGCAGTATTTT; CDR3 protein: CASRMTGGAHTQYF
D gene: NA; clone size: NA; J gene: TRBJ1-2; CDR3 length: 15; V gene: TRBV6-5; CDR3 DNA: TGTGCCAGCAGGGCTTCGGCGGGGCAGTACTATGGCTACACCTTC; CDR3 protein: CASRASAGQYYGYTF
D gene: NA; clone size: NA; J gene: TRBJ1-3; CDR3 length: 13; V gene: TRBV30; CDR3 DNA: TGTGCCTGGAGTGAACAGTCTGGAAACACCATATATTTT; CDR3 protein: CAWSEQSGNTIYF
D gene: NA; clone size: NA; J gene: TRBJ2-7; CDR3 length: 12; V gene: TRBV2; CDR3 DNA: TGTGCCAGCAGTGATCGGCAGGACGAGCAGTACTTC; CDR3 protein: CASSDRQDEQYF
D gene: TRBD1; clone size: NA; J gene: TRBJ2-3; CDR3 length: 15; V gene: TRBV4-3; CDR3 DNA: TGCGCCAGCAGCCCGCGGACAGGGGAAGCAGATACGCAGTATTTT; CDR3 protein: CASSPRTGEADTQYF
D gene: NA; clone size: NA; J gene: TRBJ1-2; CDR3 length: 15; V gene: TRBV4-1; CDR3 DNA: TGCGCCAGCAGCCAAGAAGTCGCAGTTAACTATGGCTACACCTTC; CDR3 protein: CASSQEVAVNYGYTF
D gene: NA; clone size: NA; J gene: TRBJ1-1; CDR3 length: 14; V gene: TRBV27; CDR3 DNA: TGTGCCAGCAGTTTAGCAGGGCCGAACACTGAAGCTTTCTTT; CDR3 protein: CASSLAGPNTEAFF
D gene: NA; clone size: NA; J gene: TRBJ1-2; CDR3 length: 15; V gene: TRBV9; CDR3 DNA: TGTGCCAGCAGCGCTGCTGGGGGCGGTAGCTATGGCTACACCTTC; CDR3 protein: CASSAAGGGSYGYTF
D gene: TRBD1; clone size: NA; J gene: TRBJ1-6; CDR3 length: 15; V gene: TRBV4-3; CDR3 DNA: TGCGCCAGCAGCCAAGATCAGGGGGGAAATTCACCCCTCCACTTT; CDR3 protein: CASSQDQGGNSPLHF
D gene: NA; clone size: NA; J gene: TRBJ1-5; CDR3 length: 13; V gene: TRBV3-1/TRBV3-2; CDR3 DNA: TGTGCCAGCAGCCAAACAGATGATCAGCCCCAGCATTTT; CDR3 protein: CASSQTDDQPQHF
D gene: NA; clone size: NA; J gene: TRBJ2-5; CDR3 length: 14; V gene: TRBV25-1; CDR3 DNA: TGTGCCAGCAGTGAAACCCAGGGAAGAGAGACCCAGTACTTC; CDR3 protein: CASSETQGRETQYF
D gene: TRBD1; clone size: NA; J gene: TRBJ1-2; CDR3 length: 16; V gene: TRBV10-3; CDR3 DNA: TGTGCCATCAGTGGGTCCGGGACAGAGGAGATCTATGGCTACACCTTC; CDR3 protein: CAISGSGTEEIYGYTF
D gene: TRBD1; clone size: NA; J gene: TRBJ2-4; CDR3 length: 16; V gene: TRBV5-1; CDR3 DNA: TGCGCCAGCACCGAGACAGGGGGAATAGCCAAAAACATTCAGTACTTC; CDR3 protein: CASTETGGIAKNIQYF
D gene: TRBD1; clone size: few; J gene: TRBJ1-5; CDR3 length: 15; V gene: TRBV3-1/TRBV3-2; CDR3 DNA: TGTGCCAGCAGCCCCCGGACAGGGGAGGGCCAGCCCCAGCATTTT; CDR3 protein: CASSPRTGEGQPQHF
D gene: NA; clone size: few; J gene: TRBJ1-4; CDR3 length: 14; V gene: TRBV2; CDR3 DNA: TGTGCCAGCACGCCAAATGGAGGTGACGAAAAACTGTTTTTT; CDR3 protein: CASTPNGGDEKLFF
D gene: NA; clone size: NA; J gene: TRBJ2-7; CDR3 length: 14; V gene: TRBV10-2; CDR3 DNA: TGCGCCAGCAGTGAGCTGGTATTAGCCGGCGAGCAGTACTTC; CDR3 protein: CASSELVLAGEQYF
D gene: TRBD1; clone size: NA; J gene: TRBJ2-5; CDR3 length: 14; V gene: TRBV3-1/TRBV3-2; CDR3 DNA: TGTGCCAGCAGCGACAGGGGGGTCCAAGAGACCCAGTACTTC; CDR3 protein: CASSDRGVQETQYF
D gene: TRBD1; clone size: NA; J gene: TRBJ1-4; CDR3 length: 14; V gene: TRBV6-5; CDR3 DNA: TGTGCCAGCAGAGTAGAGGGGGCCGGTGAAAAACTGTTTTTT; CDR3 protein: CASRVEGAGEKLFF
D gene: NA; clone size: NA; J gene: TRBJ1-3; CDR3 length: 15; V gene: TRBV11-2; CDR3 DNA: TGTGCCAGCAGCCCCCGAGTGAGCTCTGGAAACACCATATATTTT; CDR3 protein: CASSPRVSSGNTIYF
D gene: NA; clone size: NA; J gene: TRBJ1-5; CDR3 length: 15; V gene: TRBV19; CDR3 DNA: TGTGCCAGTAGTATGGGTCGGCAGGGATTTCAGCCCCAGCATTTT; CDR3 protein: CASSMGRQGFQPQHF
D gene: NA; clone size: NA; J gene: TRBJ2-4; CDR3 length: 13; V gene: TRBV6-5; CDR3 DNA: TGTGCCAGCAGTTCGGGCCTAGCGAACATTCAGTACTTC; CDR3 protein: CASSSGLANIQYF
D gene: TRBD1; clone size: NA; J gene: TRBJ2-3; CDR3 length: 14; V gene: TRBV19; CDR3 DNA: TGTGCCAGTAGTATGAAGGCCCGGGACAGGGTGATGTATTTT; CDR3 protein: CASSMKARDRVMYF
D gene: NA; clone size: NA; J gene: TRBJ2-3; CDR3 length: 13; V gene: TRBV9; CDR3 DNA: TGTGCCAGCAGCGCAGGGGGCACAGATACGCAGTATTTT; CDR3 protein: CASSAGGTDTQYF
D gene: TRBD2; clone size: NA; J gene: TRBJ2-3; CDR3 length: 14; V gene: TRBV5-6; CDR3 DNA: TGTGCCACCCTCGGGGGGGCCGGCACAGATACGCAGTATTTT; CDR3 protein: CATLGGAGTDTQYF
D gene: TRBD2; clone size: once; J gene: TRBJ2-7; CDR3 length: 14; V gene: TRBV9; CDR3 DNA: TGTGCCAGCAGCTCAGCGGGAGGGCCCTACGAGCAGTACTTC; CDR3 protein: CASSSAGGPYEQYF
D gene: TRBD1; clone size: NA; J gene: TRBJ1-1; CDR3 length: 15; V gene: TRBV4-2; CDR3 DNA: TGTGCCAGCAGCGAAGAGGGGACAGGGTATACTGAAGCTTTCTTT; CDR3 protein: CASSEEGTGYTEAFF
D gene: TRBD1; clone size: NA; J gene: TRBJ2-1; CDR3 length: 16; V gene: TRBV7-9; CDR3 DNA: TGTGCCAGCAGCTTAGTCGCGGGACAGGCTAAAAATGAGCAGTTCTTC; CDR3 protein: CASSLVAGQAKNEQFF
D gene: NA; clone size: NA; J gene: TRBJ2-7; CDR3 length: 13; V gene: TRBV30; CDR3 DNA: TGTGCCTGGAGTGAGGGGGAAACCTACGAGCAGTACTTC; CDR3 protein: CAWSEGETYEQYF
D gene: TRBD1; clone size: NA; J gene: TRBJ1-6; CDR3 length: 14; V gene: TRBV2; CDR3 DNA: TGTGCCAGCAGTGAGGGGGACAGAAATTCACCCCTCCACTTT; CDR3 protein: CASSEGDRNSPLHF
D gene: NA; clone size: NA; J gene: TRBJ1-1; CDR3 length: 15; V gene: TRBV6-1; CDR3 DNA: TGTGCCAGCAGTGAACAGGGTGGAGTGAACACTGAAGCTTTCTTT; CDR3 protein: CASSEQGGVNTEAFF
D gene: NA; clone size: NA; J gene: TRBJ1-1; CDR3 length: 13; V gene: TRBV7-9; CDR3 DNA: TGTGCCAGCAGCTTATCAGGGTACACTGAAGCTTTCTTT; CDR3 protein: CASSLSGYTEAFF
D gene: TRBD1; clone size: NA; J gene: TRBJ1-2; CDR3 length: 14; V gene: TRBV6-6; CDR3 DNA: TGTGCCAGCTTGAAGGACAGGGGAATCTATGGCTACACCTTC; CDR3 protein: CASLKDRGIYGYTF
D gene: TRBD1; clone size: NA; J gene: TRBJ1-1; CDR3 length: 12; V gene: TRBV7-2; CDR3 DNA: TGTGCCAGCAGCCCCGTGGACAGGGTCGCTTTCTTT; CDR3 protein: CASSPVDRVAFF
D gene: TRBD1; clone size: NA; J gene: TRBJ2-2; CDR3 length: 22; V gene: TRBV28; CDR3 DNA: TGTGCCAGCAGTTTCAATAGCCCGCCCCTTCGGCAGGGGGCGTCGGGCACCGGGGAGCTGTTTTTT; CDR3 protein: CASSFNSPPLRQGASGTGELFF
D gene: TRBD2; clone size: NA; J gene: TRBJ2-7; CDR3 length: 17; V gene: TRBV18; CDR3 DNA: TGTGCCAGCTCACCCGAGGGGGGCGGGAGGAGCTCCTACGAGCAGTACTTC; CDR3 protein: CASSPEGGGRSSYEQYF
D gene: TRBD1; clone size: NA; J gene: TRBJ2-4; CDR3 length: 18; V gene: TRBV7-6; CDR3 DNA: TGTGCCAGCAGCTTAGAAACCCCGGGACAGCTCGCCAAAAACATTCAGTACTTC; CDR3 protein: CASSLETPGQLAKNIQYF
D gene: TRBD1; clone size: NA; J gene: TRBJ1-1; CDR3 length: 17; V gene: TRBV28; CDR3 DNA: TGTGCCAGCAGCCCGGGTGACAGGGGATTTGTTGGGACTGAAGCTTTCTTT; CDR3 protein: CASSPGDRGFVGTEAFF
D gene: NA; clone size: once; J gene: TRBJ1-4; CDR3 length: 14; V gene: TRBV5-1; CDR3 DNA: TGCGCCAGCAGCTTCTTAGGGGCAAATGAAAAACTGTTTTTT; CDR3 protein: CASSFLGANEKLFF
D gene: TRBD1; clone size: NA; J gene: TRBJ2-2; CDR3 length: 15; V gene: TRBV5-1; CDR3 DNA: TGCGCCAGCAGCCCTCGACAGGGGTCAAACGGGGAGCTGTTTTTT; CDR3 protein: CASSPRQGSNGELFF
D gene: TRBD2; clone size: NA; J gene: TRBJ2-3; CDR3 length: 15; V gene: TRBV30; CDR3 DNA: TGTGCCTGGAGCCTAGCGGGAGGGCCCACAGATACGCAGTATTTT; CDR3 protein: CAWSLAGGPTDTQYF
D gene: NA; clone size: NA; J gene: TRBJ1-2; CDR3 length: 14; V gene: TRBV6-1; CDR3 DNA: TGTGCCAGCAGTGAACAGGGGCTGGCCTATGGCTACACCTTC; CDR3 protein: CASSEQGLAYGYTF
D gene: TRBD2; clone size: NA; J gene: TRBJ2-7; CDR3 length: 13; V gene: TRBV13; CDR3 DNA: TGTGCCAGCAGCTTACTTAGCGGGTACGAGCAGTACTTC; CDR3 protein: CASSLLSGYEQYF